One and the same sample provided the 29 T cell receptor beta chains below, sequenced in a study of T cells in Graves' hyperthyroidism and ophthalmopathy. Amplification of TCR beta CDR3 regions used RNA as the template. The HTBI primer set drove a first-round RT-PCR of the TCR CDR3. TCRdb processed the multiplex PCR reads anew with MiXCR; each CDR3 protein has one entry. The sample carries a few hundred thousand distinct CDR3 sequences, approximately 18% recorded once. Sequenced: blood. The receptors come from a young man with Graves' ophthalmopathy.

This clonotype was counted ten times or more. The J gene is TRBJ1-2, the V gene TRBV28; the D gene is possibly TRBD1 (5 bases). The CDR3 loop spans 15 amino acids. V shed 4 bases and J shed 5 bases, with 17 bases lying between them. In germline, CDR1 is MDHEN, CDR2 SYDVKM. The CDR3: CASSSGGMIGYGYTF. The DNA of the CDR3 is TGTGCCAGCAGTTCCGGGGGAATGATTGGGTATGGCTACACCTTC.

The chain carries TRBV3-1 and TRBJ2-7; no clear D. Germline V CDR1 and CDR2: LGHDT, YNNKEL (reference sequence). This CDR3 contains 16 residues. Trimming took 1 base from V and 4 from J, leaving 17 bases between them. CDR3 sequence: CASSQGSGLSWYEQYF. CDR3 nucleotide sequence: TGTGCCAGCAGCCAAGGGAGTGGCCTGTCGTGGTACGAGCAGTACTTC.

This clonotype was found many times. The chain's CDR3 is CASSLVVETQYF. CDR3 nucleotides: TGTGCCAGCAGCTTAGTGGTGGAGACCCAGTACTTC. V is TRBV7-9 and J is TRBJ2-5; D gene ambiguous. This CDR3 is 12 amino acids long. Looked up from germline, CDR1 is SEHNR and CDR2 is FQNEAQ (reference sequence). Trimming removed 1 base at V and 5 bases at J, with 5 bases between.

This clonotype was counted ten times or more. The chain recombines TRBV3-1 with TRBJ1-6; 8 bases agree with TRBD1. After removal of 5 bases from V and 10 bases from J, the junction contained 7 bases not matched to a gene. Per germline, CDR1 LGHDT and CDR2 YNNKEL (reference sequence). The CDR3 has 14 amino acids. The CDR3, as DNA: TGTGCCAGCAGCATGAGGACAGGGACCTCACCCCTCCACTTT. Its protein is CASSMRTGTSPLHF.

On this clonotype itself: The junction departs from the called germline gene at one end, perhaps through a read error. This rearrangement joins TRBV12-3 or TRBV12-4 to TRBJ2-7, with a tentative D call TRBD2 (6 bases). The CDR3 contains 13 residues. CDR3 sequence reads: CASSFRGGYEQCF. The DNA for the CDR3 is TGTGCCAGCAGTTTTAGGGGAGGATACGAGCAGTGCTTC.

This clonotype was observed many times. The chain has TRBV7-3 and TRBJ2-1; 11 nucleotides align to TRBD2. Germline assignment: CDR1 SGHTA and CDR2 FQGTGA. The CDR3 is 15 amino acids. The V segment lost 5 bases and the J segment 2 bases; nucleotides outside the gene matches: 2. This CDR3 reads CASSQLAGAYNEQFF. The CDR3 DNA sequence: TGTGCCAGCAGCCAACTAGCGGGGGCCTACAATGAGCAGTTCTTC. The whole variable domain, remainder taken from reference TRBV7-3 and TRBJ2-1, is GAGVSQTPSNKVTEKGKYVELRCDPISGHTALYWYRQSLGQGPEFLIYFQGTGAADDSGLPNDRFFAVRPEGSVSTLKIQRTERGDSAVYLCASSQLAGAYNEQFFGPGTRLTVL.

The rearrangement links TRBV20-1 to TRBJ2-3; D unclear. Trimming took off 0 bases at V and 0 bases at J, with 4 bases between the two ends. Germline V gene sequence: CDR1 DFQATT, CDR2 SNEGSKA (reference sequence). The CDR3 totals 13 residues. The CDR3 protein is CSARDPSTDTQYF. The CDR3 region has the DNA TGCAGTGCTAGAGATCCCAGCACAGATACGCAGTATTTT.

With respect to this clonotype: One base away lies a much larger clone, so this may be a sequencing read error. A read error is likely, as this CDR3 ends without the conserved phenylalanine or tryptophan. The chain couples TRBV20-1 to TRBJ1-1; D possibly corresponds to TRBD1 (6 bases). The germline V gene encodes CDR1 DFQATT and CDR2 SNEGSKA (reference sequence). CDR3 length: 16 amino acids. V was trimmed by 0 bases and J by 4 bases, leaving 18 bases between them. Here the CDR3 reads CSAREWRGRGGTEAFS. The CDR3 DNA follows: TGCAGTGCTAGAGAGTGGCGGGGGCGAGGCGGCACTGAAGCTTTCTCT.

The CDR3 sequence is CASSNGRGRTDTQYF. The CDR3 region has the DNA TGTGCCAGCTCCAACGGCAGGGGTCGCACAGATACGCAGTATTTT. J is TRBJ2-3 and V is TRBV18; a possible D gene is TRBD1 (6 bases). The germline V and J ends were trimmed by 6 bases and 1 base, with 14 bases remaining between them. The CDR3 has 15 amino acids. The germline V gene encodes CDR1 KGHSH and CDR2 LQKENI. The full variable domain, in which reference TRBV18 and TRBJ2-3 provide the parts outside the CDR3, is NAGVMQNPRHLVRRRGQEARLRCSPMKGHSHVYWYRQLPEEGLKFMVYLQKENIIDESGMPKERFSAEFPKEGPSILRIQQVVRGDSAAYFCASSNGRGRTDTQYFGPGTRLTVL.

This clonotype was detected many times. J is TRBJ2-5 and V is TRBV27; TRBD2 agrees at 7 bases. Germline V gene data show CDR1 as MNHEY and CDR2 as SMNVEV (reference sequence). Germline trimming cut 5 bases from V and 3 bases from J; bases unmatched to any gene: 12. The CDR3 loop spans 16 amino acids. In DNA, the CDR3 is TGTGCCAGCAGTCCCCTGCCTAGCGGTAATAAAGAGACCCAGTACTTC. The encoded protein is CASSPLPSGNKETQYF.

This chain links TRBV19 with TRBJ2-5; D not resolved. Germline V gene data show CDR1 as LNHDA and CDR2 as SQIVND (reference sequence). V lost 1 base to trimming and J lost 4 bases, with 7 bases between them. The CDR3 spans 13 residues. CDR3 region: CASSIGPRETQYF. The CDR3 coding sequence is TGTGCCAGTAGTATAGGACCAAGAGAGACCCAGTACTTC. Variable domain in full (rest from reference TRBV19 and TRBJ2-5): DGGITQSPKYLFRKEGQNVTLSCEQNLNHDAMYWYRQDPGQGLRLIYYSQIVNDFQKGDIAEGYSVSREKKESFPLTVTSAQKNPTAFYLCASSIGPRETQYFGPGTRLLVL.

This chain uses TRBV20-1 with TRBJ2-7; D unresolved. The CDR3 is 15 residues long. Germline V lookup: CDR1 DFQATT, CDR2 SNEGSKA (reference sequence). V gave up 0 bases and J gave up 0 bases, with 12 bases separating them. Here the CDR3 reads CSARDRSGNSYEQYF. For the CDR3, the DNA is TGCAGTGCTAGAGATCGGTCTGGTAACTCCTACGAGCAGTACTTC.

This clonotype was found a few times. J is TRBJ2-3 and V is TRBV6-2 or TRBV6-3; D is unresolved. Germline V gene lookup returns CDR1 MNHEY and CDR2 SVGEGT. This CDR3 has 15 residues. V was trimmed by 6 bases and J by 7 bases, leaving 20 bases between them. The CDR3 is CASSPKVTDLYTQYF. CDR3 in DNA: TGTGCCAGCAGCCCGAAGGTCACCGACTTGTATACGCAGTATTTT.

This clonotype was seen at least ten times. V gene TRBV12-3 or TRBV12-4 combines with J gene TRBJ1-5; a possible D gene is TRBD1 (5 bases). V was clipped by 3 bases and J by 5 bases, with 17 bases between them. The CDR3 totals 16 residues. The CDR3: CASSLSRGYGDQPQHF. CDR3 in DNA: TGTGCCAGCAGTTTGTCGCGGGGGTATGGGGATCAGCCCCAGCATTTT.

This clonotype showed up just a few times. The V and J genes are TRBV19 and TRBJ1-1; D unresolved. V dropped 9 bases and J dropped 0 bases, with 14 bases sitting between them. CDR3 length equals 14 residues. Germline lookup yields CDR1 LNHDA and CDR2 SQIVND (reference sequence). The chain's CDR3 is CASHLGRVNTEAFF. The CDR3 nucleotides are TGTGCCAGCCACCTAGGGCGCGTGAACACTGAAGCTTTCTTT.

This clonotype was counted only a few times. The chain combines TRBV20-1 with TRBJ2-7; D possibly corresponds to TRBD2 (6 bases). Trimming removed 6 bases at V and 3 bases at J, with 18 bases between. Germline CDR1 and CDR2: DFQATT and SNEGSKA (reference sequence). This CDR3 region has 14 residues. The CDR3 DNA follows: TGCAGTGCCCTCCGGGGGTTGGGAGGCTACGAGCAGTACTTC. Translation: CSALRGLGGYEQYF.

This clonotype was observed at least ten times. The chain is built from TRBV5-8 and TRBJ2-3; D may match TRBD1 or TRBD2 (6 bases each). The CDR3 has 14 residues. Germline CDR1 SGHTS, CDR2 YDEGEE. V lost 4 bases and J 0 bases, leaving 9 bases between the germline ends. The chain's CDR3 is CASSKGGSTDTQYF. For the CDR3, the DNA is TGTGCCAGCAGCAAGGGGGGTAGCACAGATACGCAGTATTTT. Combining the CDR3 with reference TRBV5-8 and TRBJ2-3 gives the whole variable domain EAGVTQSPTHLIKTRGQQATLRCSPISGHTSVYWYQQALGLGLQFLLWYDEGEERNRGNFPPRFSGRQFPNYSSELNVNALELEDSALYLCASSKGGSTDTQYFGPGTRLTVL.

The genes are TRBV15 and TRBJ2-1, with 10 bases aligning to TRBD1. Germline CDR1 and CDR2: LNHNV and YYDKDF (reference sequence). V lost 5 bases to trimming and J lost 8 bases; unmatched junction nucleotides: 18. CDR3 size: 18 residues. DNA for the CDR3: TGTGCCACCAGCGCCCAATGGTCCGGGACAGGGGATTGGTATGAGCAGTTCTTC. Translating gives CATSAQWSGTGDWYEQFF.

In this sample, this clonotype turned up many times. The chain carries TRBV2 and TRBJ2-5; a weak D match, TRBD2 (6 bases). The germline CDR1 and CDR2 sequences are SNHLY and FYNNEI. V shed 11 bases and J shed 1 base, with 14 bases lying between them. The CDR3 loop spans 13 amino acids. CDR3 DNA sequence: TGTGCCGGGGCCGGGACTTTCCAAGAGACCCAGTACTTC. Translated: CAGAGTFQETQYF.

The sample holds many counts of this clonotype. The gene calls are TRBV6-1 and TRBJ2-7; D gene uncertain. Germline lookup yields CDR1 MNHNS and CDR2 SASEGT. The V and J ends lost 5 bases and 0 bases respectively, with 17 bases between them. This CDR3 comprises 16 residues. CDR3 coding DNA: TGTGCCAGCAGTCACAGACCAACCGGACCCTCCTACGAGCAGTACTTC. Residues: CASSHRPTGPSYEQYF.

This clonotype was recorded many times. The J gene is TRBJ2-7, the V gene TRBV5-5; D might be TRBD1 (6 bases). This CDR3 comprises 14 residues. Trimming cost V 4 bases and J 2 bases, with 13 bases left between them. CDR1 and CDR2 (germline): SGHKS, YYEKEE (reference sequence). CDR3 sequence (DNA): TGTGCCAGCAGCCTACAGGGTCTGCCCTACGAGCAGTACTTC. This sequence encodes CASSLQGLPYEQYF.

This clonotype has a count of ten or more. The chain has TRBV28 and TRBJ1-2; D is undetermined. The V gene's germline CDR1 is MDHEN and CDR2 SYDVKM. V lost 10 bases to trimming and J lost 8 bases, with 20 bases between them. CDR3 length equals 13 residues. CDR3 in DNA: TGTGCCACGTCCCTGCCCAACTCGGACGGCTACACCTTC. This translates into CATSLPNSDGYTF.

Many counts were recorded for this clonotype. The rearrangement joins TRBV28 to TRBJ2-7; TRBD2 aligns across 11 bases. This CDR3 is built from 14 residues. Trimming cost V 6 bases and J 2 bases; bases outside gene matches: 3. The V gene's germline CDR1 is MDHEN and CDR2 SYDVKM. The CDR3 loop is CASRTSGEPYEQYF. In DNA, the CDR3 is TGTGCCAGCAGGACTAGCGGGGAACCCTACGAGCAGTACTTC.

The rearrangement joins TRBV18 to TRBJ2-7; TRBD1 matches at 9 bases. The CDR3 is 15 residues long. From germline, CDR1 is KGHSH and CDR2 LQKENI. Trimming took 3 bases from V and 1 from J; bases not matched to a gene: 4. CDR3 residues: CASSPDRGISYEQYF. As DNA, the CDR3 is TGTGCCAGCTCACCCGACAGGGGGATTTCCTACGAGCAGTACTTC.

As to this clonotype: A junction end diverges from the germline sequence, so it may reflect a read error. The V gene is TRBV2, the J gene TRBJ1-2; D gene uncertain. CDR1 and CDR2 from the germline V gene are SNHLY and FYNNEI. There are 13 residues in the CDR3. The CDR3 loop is CAGSEKSTYGYTF. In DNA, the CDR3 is TGTGCCGGCAGTGAAAAGTCGACCTATGGCTACACCTTC.

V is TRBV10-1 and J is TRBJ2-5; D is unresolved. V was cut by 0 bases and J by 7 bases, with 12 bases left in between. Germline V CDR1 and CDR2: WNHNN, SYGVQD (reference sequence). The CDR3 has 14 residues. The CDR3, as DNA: TGCGCCAGCAGTGAGTCAAGCCCCGTTGCGACCCAGTACTTC. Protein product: CASSESSPVATQYF.

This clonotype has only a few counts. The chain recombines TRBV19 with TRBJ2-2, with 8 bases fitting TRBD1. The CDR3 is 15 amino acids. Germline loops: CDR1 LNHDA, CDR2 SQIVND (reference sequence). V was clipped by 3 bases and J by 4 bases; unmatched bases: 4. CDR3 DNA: TGTGCCAGTAGTATCTGGGACAGGCCCACCGGGGAGCTGTTTTTT. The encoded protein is CASSIWDRPTGELFF. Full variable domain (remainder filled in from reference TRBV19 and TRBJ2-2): DGGITQSPKYLFRKEGQNVTLSCEQNLNHDAMYWYRQDPGQGLRLIYYSQIVNDFQKGDIAEGYSVSREKKESFPLTVTSAQKNPTAFYLCASSIWDRPTGELFFGEGSRLTVL.

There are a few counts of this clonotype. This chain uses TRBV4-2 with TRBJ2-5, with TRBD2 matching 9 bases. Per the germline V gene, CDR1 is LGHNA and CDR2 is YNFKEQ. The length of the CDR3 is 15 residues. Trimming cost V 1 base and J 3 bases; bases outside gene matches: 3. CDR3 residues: CASSQVGTSKETQYF. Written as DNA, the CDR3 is TGTGCCAGCAGCCAAGTCGGGACTAGCAAAGAGACCCAGTACTTC.

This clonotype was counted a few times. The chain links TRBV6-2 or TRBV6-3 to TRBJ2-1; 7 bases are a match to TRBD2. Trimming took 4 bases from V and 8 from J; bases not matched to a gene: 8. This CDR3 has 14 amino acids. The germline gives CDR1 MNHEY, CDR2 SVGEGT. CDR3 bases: TGTGCCAGCAGTTGGGGGGGGGAGTCGGATGAGCAGTTCTTC. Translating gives CASSWGGESDEQFF.